These 11 T cell receptor beta chains were sequenced from one sample in a study of PD-1 blockade in classical Hodgkin lymphoma. The assay was immunoSEQ multiplex PCR, and TCRdb's table has in-frame clones only and misses some. The table records about 150,000 clones, approximately 80% of them present only once. All patients relapsed after autologous stem cell transplantation, and brentuximab vedotin exposure varied. The sequencing used peripheral blood mononuclear cells (PBMCs), collected before the second cycle of nivolumab. The receptors shown here come from a human donor with classical Hodgkin lymphoma.

The gene calls are TRBV11-1 and TRBJ2-2, with D possibly matching TRBD1 (5 bases). Germline CDR1 reads SGHAT; CDR2 reads FQDESV (reference sequence). V was clipped by 6 bases and J by 4 bases, with 12 bases between them. This CDR3 is built from 14 residues. For the CDR3, the DNA is TGTGCCAGCAGGGAGCTTGGGGCCACCGGGGAGCTGTTTTTT. Its translation is CASRELGATGELFF. Full variable domain (missing parts from reference TRBV11-1 and TRBJ2-2): EAEVAQSPRYKITEKSQAVAFWCDPISGHATLYWYRQILGQGPELLVQFQDESVVDDSQLPKDRFSAERLKGVDSTLKIQPAELGDSAMYLCASRELGATGELFFGEGSRLTVL.

The chain is built from TRBV5-4 and TRBJ1-3; tentative D call: TRBD1 (6 bases). Germline V gene sequence: CDR1 SGHNT, CDR2 YYREEE (reference sequence). CDR3 length: 16 amino acids. The germline V and J ends were trimmed by 3 bases and 0 bases, with 13 bases remaining between them. DNA of the CDR3: TGTGCCAGCAGCTCCGGGACAATCCTCTCTGGAAACACCATATATTTT. Translating gives CASSSGTILSGNTIYF.

This clone appeared a single time. The V gene is TRBV7-9, the J gene TRBJ2-1; D remains ambiguous. Germline CDR1 reads SEHNR; CDR2 reads FQNEAQ (reference sequence). V was clipped by 0 bases and J by 9 bases, with 12 bases between them. The CDR3 spans 14 residues. CDR3: CASSLARRSGEQFF. The CDR3 coding sequence is TGTGCCAGCAGCTTAGCTAGACGTTCAGGTGAGCAGTTCTTC. Full variable domain (outside the CDR3, taken from reference TRBV7-9 and TRBJ2-1): DTGVSQNPRHKITKRGQNVTFRCDPISEHNRLYWYRQTLGQGPEFLTYFQNEAQLEKSRLLSDRFSAERPKGSFSTLEIQRTEQGDSAMYLCASSLARRSGEQFFGPGTRLTVL.

The V gene is TRBV13, the J gene TRBJ2-1, with 10 bases aligning to TRBD2. CDR3 length: 16 amino acids. The ends lost 2 bases at V and 7 bases at J; junction bases unmatched: 8. The germline CDR1 and CDR2 sequences are PRHDT and FYEKMQ (reference sequence). The CDR3 DNA sequence: TGTGCCAGCAGCTTAACCGGACTAGCGGATGCGAATGAGCAGTTCTTC. Encoded protein: CASSLTGLADANEQFF.

The chain recombines TRBV6-5 with TRBJ2-6; 9 bases line up with TRBD1. CDR3 size: 16 residues. J gave up 4 bases and V 4 bases, and 5 bases lay outside the gene matches. Germline V CDR1 and CDR2: MNHEY, SVGAGI. The CDR3 DNA is TGTGCCAGCAGTTGGTCAGGGACAGGGGGGGCCAACGTCCTGACTTTC. Its translation is CASSWSGTGGANVLTF.

This chain connects TRBV5-8 to TRBJ1-5; 10 nucleotides match TRBD1. Germline V CDR1 and CDR2: SGHTS, YDEGEE. The CDR3 has 15 amino acids. V was pared by 3 bases and J by 9 bases, with 9 bases of the junction left unmatched. The CDR3 DNA reads as TGTGCCAGCAGCTGGGGACAGGGGTACCGGGGGCCCCAGCATTTT. It is translated as CASSWGQGYRGPQHF.

The V and J genes are TRBV5-1 and TRBJ1-2; maybe TRBD1 (5 bases). The germline V gene encodes CDR1 SGHRS and CDR2 YFSETQ. V lost 5 bases and J 2 bases, leaving 13 bases between the germline ends. CDR3 length: 14 residues. In DNA form, the CDR3 reads TGCGCCAGCAGGGGGGAAGCAGGCAACTATGGCTACACCTTC. Protein: CASRGEAGNYGYTF.

The V and J genes are TRBV9 and TRBJ2-1, with a weak D call TRBD2 (5 bases). With 7 bases removed from V and 0 bases from J, the gap between germline ends came to 14 bases. The CDR3 runs 15 residues. Germline-derived CDR1 and CDR2 are SGDLS and YYNGEE. CDR3 amino acids: CASGIALSSYNEQFF. CDR3 coding DNA: TGTGCCAGCGGGATAGCGCTTAGCTCCTACAATGAGCAGTTCTTC.

As to this clone: One junction end does not reproduce the germline sequence, and a read error may be involved. DNA for the CDR3: TGTGCCAGCAGGGAAGGCAGGGGGGTTCTCTTT. Amino acid sequence: CASREGRGVLF. This sequence joins TRBV6-6 and TRBJ1-1; 7 bases are shared with TRBD1. Germline CDR1 MNHNY, CDR2 SVGAGI (reference sequence). This CDR3 contains 11 residues.

The V call is TRBV7-9, the J call TRBJ1-3; no definite D call. CDR1 is SEHNR, CDR2 FQNEAQ, per germline (reference sequence). The V gene lost 1 base and the J gene lost 0 bases, with 7 bases spanning the gap. The CDR3 has 15 amino acids. DNA for the CDR3: TGTGCCAGCAGCTTAGTAGGAGTCTCTGGAAACACCATATATTTT. This translates into CASSLVGVSGNTIYF.

The chain couples TRBV2 to TRBJ1-4, with a possible D match to TRBD1 (5 bases). This CDR3 comprises 15 residues. Germline assignment: CDR1 SNHLY and CDR2 FYNNEI. Deletions cut 6 bases from V and 0 bases from J, with 11 bases between. The CDR3 nucleotides are TGTGCCAGCAGCCAAGCGGGGGCAACTAATGAAAAACTGTTTTTT. Protein sequence: CASSQAGATNEKLFF.